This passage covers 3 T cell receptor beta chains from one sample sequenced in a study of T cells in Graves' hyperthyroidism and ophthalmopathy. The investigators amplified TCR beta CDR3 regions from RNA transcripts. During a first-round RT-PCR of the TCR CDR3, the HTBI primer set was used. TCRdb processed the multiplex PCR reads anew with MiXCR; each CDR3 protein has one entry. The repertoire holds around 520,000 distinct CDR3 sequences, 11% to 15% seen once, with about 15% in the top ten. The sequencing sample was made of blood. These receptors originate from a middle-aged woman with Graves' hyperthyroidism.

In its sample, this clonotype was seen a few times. DNA for the CDR3: TGTGCCAGCAGCGTAGACAGCTACTATGGCTACACCTTC. Its protein product is CASSVDSYYGYTF. The chain carries TRBV9 and TRBJ1-2, with D uncertain. The CDR3 runs to 13 residues. Trimming stripped 0 bases from V and 3 bases from J, with 6 bases between. Germline CDR1 is SGDLS and CDR2 is YYNGEE. Using reference TRBV9 and TRBJ1-2 for the parts outside the CDR3, the full variable domain is DSGVTQTPKHLITATGQRVTLRCSPRSGDLSVYWYQQSLDQGLQFLIQYYNGEERAKGNILERFSAQQFPDLHSELNLSSLELGDSALYFCASSVDSYYGYTFGSGTRLTVV.

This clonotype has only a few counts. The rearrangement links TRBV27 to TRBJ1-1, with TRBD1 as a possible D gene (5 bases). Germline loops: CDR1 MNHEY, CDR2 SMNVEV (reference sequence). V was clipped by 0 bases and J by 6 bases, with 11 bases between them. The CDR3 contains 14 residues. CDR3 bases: TGTGCCAGCAGTTTATCTTGGCAGGGTCCTGAAGCTTTCTTT. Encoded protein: CASSLSWQGPEAFF.

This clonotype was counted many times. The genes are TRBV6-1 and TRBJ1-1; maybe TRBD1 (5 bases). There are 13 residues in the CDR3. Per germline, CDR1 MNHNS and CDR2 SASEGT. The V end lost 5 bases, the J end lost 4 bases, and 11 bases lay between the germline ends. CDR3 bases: TGTGCCAGCAGTCAAGGGACTATCACTGAAGCTTTCTTT. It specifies CASSQGTITEAFF.